Below are 12 T cell receptor beta chains sequenced from a single sample in a study of blood T cells in healthy people across ages. Then a second PCR, running about 6 to 11 cycles, was carried out with a sample-barcoded 5' primer and a J-beta primer mix. TCRdb reprocessed the 5' RACE reads with MiXCR, giving one entry per CDR3 protein. The table shows 500,000 to 650,000 distinct CDR3 sequences, with approximately 26% occurring only once. The data also belong to a second study, concerning T cells of mothers and their children.

Sequenced input: blood. Receptor source: a boy aged 2 to 10 in good health.

V is TRBV3-1 and J is TRBJ2-5, with D perhaps TRBD2 (7 bases). The CDR3 runs to 13 residues. Trimming cost V 4 bases and J 13 bases, with 19 bases left between them. Germline V CDR1 and CDR2: LGHDT, YNNKEL (reference sequence). The CDR3 spells CASSPGGLEEGYF. The CDR3 coding sequence is TGTGCCAGCAGCCCGGGGGGCCTTGAGGAGGGGTACTTC.

In its sample, this clonotype was seen a few times. The V and J genes are TRBV10-3 and TRBJ1-1, with D possibly matching TRBD1 (5 bases). The CDR3 spans 14 residues. Germline V gives CDR1 ENHRY, CDR2 SYGVKD. Trimming pared 3 bases from V and 6 bases from J, leaving 14 bases between. CDR3 sequence: CAISDRQGFPEAFF. The CDR3, as DNA: TGTGCCATCAGTGATCGGCAGGGTTTCCCTGAAGCTTTCTTT.

This clonotype has a handful of counts. V usage is TRBV18 and J usage is TRBJ1-2; no clear D. Between the trimmed V and J ends, which lost 0 bases and 4 bases, there was a span of 15 bases. Looked up from germline, CDR1 is KGHSH and CDR2 is LQKENI. There are 16 residues in the CDR3. CDR3 region: CASSPPSGGSGYGYTF. CDR3 nucleotide sequence: TGTGCCAGCTCACCACCATCGGGAGGTAGCGGCTATGGCTACACCTTC.

The CDR3 reads CASSVDGDRSYTF. The CDR3 nucleotides are TGTGCCAGCAGCGTAGACGGGGATCGGAGCTACACCTTC. This chain joins TRBV9 and TRBJ1-2; D unresolved. Trimming took off 0 bases at V and 9 bases at J, with 12 bases between the two ends. Germline lookup yields CDR1 SGDLS and CDR2 YYNGEE. This CDR3 has 13 residues.

In its sample, this clonotype was seen a few times. The rearrangement joins TRBV3-1 to TRBJ1-4; D remains ambiguous. Looked up from germline, CDR1 is LGHDT and CDR2 is YNNKEL (reference sequence). CDR3 length: 15 amino acids. V shed 4 bases and J shed 0 bases, with 9 bases lying between them. The CDR3 spells CASSPRTSTNEKLFF. CDR3 sequence (DNA): TGTGCCAGCAGCCCCCGAACCTCAACTAATGAAAAACTGTTTTTT.

This clonotype was observed a handful of times. The chain links TRBV29-1 to TRBJ2-7; D gene uncertain. The germline CDR1 and CDR2 sequences are SQVTM and ANQGSEA. The CDR3 covers 17 residues. Between the trimmed V and J ends, which lost 8 bases and 3 bases, there was a span of 29 bases. The DNA of the CDR3 is TGCAGCCAAGGTAGGCGGCAGGCACAACCAACCTTCTACGAGCAGTACTTC. Translation gives CSQGRRQAQPTFYEQYF.

This chain uses TRBV20-1 with TRBJ2-1; unclear D gene. The CDR3 has 11 residues. With 0 bases removed from V and 9 bases from J, the gap between germline ends came to 6 bases. Per the germline V gene, CDR1 is DFQATT and CDR2 is SNEGSKA (reference sequence). DNA for the CDR3: TGCAGTGCTAGAGAGTTGGTTGAGCAGTTCTTC. Translating it yields CSARELVEQFF.

This clonotype showed up just a few times. The chain uses TRBV12-3 or TRBV12-4 and TRBJ2-1; 9 nucleotides agree with TRBD1. Trimming at V came to 6 bases and at J to 7 bases, leaving 4 bases not matched to a gene. This CDR3 has 13 amino acids. The CDR3: CASRQGARNEQFF. DNA of the CDR3: TGTGCCAGCAGACAGGGGGCAAGGAATGAGCAGTTCTTC.

This clonotype was detected only a few times. The chain recombines TRBV10-1 with TRBJ2-2, with D unclear. Germline V gene data show CDR1 as WNHNN and CDR2 as SYGVQD (reference sequence). The ends were cut back, 3 bases at V and 2 bases at J, with 7 bases in the middle. This CDR3 comprises 14 residues. Written as DNA, the CDR3 is TGCGCCAGCAGTGAAAGGATTAACACCGGGGAGCTGTTTTTT. Translation gives CASSERINTGELFF.

This clonotype was counted a few times. The chain employs TRBV6-5 and TRBJ2-2; the D gene could be TRBD1 or TRBD2 (5 bases each). In germline, CDR1 is MNHEY, CDR2 SVGAGI. This CDR3 has 13 residues. V was cut by 0 bases and J by 7 bases, with 6 bases left in between. The chain's CDR3 is CASSYSGDGELFF. CDR3 in DNA: TGTGCCAGCAGTTACTCGGGGGACGGGGAGCTGTTTTTT.

This clonotype was seen only a few times. The junction departs from germline at one end; a sequencing error may be responsible. The V and J genes are TRBV2 and TRBJ1-5, with D maybe TRBD1 (6 bases). The V gene's germline CDR1 is SNHLY and CDR2 FYNNEI. There are 14 residues in the CDR3. This chain's CDR3 is CASSEAIQGQPQHF. For the CDR3, the DNA is TGTGCCAGCAGCGAAGCCATACAGGGCCAGCCCCAGCATTTT.

V is TRBV27 and J is TRBJ2-7; tentatively, D is TRBD1 (6 bases). The CDR3 length is 14 residues. Germline CDR1 MNHEY, CDR2 SMNVEV (reference sequence). Trimming took off 7 bases at V and 1 base at J, with 14 bases between the two ends. This CDR3 is CASINTGQSYEQYF. For the CDR3, the DNA is TGTGCCAGCATCAATACAGGGCAGTCCTACGAGCAGTACTTC.